These T cell receptor beta chains were read from a single sample in a study of T cells in Graves' hyperthyroidism and ophthalmopathy. MiXCR, applied by TCRdb to the multiplex PCR reads, yields one record per CDR3 protein. The table includes 95,000 to 110,000 distinct CDR3 sequences, about 16% detected once. The source material was blood. These receptors originate from a woman aged 45-65 years with Graves' hyperthyroidism. CDR3s include the opening cysteine and the closing phenylalanine or tryptophan. A D gene is named only where the DNA matches it firmly. Part of the rows lack a size; the others show once, few, many or a class for expanded clones.

v_gene: TRBV5-1; j_gene: TRBJ2-1; abundance: many; d_gene: TRBD2; CDR3aa: CASSLTLAKPDEQFF; CDR3nt: TGCGCCAGCAGCTTGACACTAGCGAAGCCCGATGAGCAGTTCTTC
v_gene: TRBV7-8; j_gene: TRBJ1-2; abundance: many; d_gene: -; CDR3aa: CASSFQRLDGYTF; CDR3nt: TGTGCCAGCAGCTTCCAGCGGCTAGATGGCTACACCTTC
v_gene: TRBV27; j_gene: TRBJ2-1; abundance: many; d_gene: TRBD2; CDR3aa: CASSTRLAGPSYNEQFF; CDR3nt: TGTGCCAGCAGTACCCGACTAGCGGGCCCCTCCTACAATGAGCAGTTCTTC
v_gene: TRBV10-3; j_gene: TRBJ2-5; abundance: many; d_gene: -; CDR3aa: CAISEGGGIISETQYF; CDR3nt: TGTGCCATCAGTGAGGGAGGAGGAATTATTTCAGAGACCCAGTACTTC
v_gene: TRBV20-1; j_gene: TRBJ1-1; abundance: many; d_gene: TRBD1; CDR3aa: CSAGFGQGAGEAFF; CDR3nt: TGCAGTGCTGGGTTCGGACAGGGGGCGGGTGAAGCTTTCTTT
v_gene: TRBV9; j_gene: TRBJ2-1; abundance: many; d_gene: TRBD2; CDR3aa: CASSVGGGRSSYNEQFF; CDR3nt: TGTGCCAGCAGCGTAGGAGGCGGGAGGAGCTCCTACAATGAGCAGTTCTTC
v_gene: TRBV28; j_gene: TRBJ2-7; abundance: many; d_gene: -; CDR3aa: CASSYTDGAYEQYF; CDR3nt: TGTGCCAGCAGCTATACGGACGGAGCCTACGAGCAGTACTTC
v_gene: TRBV20-1; j_gene: TRBJ1-1; abundance: many; d_gene: -; CDR3aa: CSARLEALRAEAFF; CDR3nt: TGCAGTGCTAGACTCGAGGCACTTCGCGCTGAAGCTTTCTTT
v_gene: TRBV20-1; j_gene: TRBJ2-7; abundance: -; d_gene: -; CDR3aa: CSASPTGTYEQYF; CDR3nt: TGCAGTGCTAGCCCCACAGGGACCTACGAGCAGTACTTC
v_gene: TRBV9; j_gene: TRBJ2-1; abundance: few; d_gene: TRBD2; CDR3aa: CASSAGLAEEQFF; CDR3nt: TGTGCCAGCAGCGCCGGACTAGCGGAAGAGCAGTTCTTC
v_gene: TRBV10-3; j_gene: TRBJ2-1; abundance: many; d_gene: -; CDR3aa: CAISDNGLGNEQFF; CDR3nt: TGTGCCATCAGTGACAACGGGTTGGGGAATGAGCAGTTCTTC
v_gene: TRBV20-1; j_gene: TRBJ2-1; abundance: many; d_gene: TRBD2; CDR3aa: CSARGDSGLAQNEQFF; CDR3nt: TGCAGTGCTAGAGGAGATAGCGGGCTAGCACAGAATGAGCAGTTCTTC
v_gene: TRBV30; j_gene: TRBJ2-3; abundance: many; d_gene: TRBD1; CDR3aa: CAWSTGGGTDTQYF; CDR3nt: TGTGCCTGGAGCACAGGGGGCGGCACAGATACGCAGTATTTT
v_gene: TRBV9; j_gene: TRBJ1-2; abundance: -; d_gene: TRBD1; CDR3aa: CASSLQGDSTYGYTF; CDR3nt: TGTGCCAGCAGCCTTCAAGGGGACAGTACATATGGCTACACCTTC
v_gene: TRBV5-5; j_gene: TRBJ2-1; abundance: many; d_gene: TRBD1; CDR3aa: CASSLGDRDEQFF; CDR3nt: TGTGCCAGCAGCTTAGGGGACAGGGATGAGCAGTTCTTC
v_gene: TRBV4-1; j_gene: TRBJ2-7; abundance: many; d_gene: TRBD2; CDR3aa: CASSPWTSGSSYEQYF; CDR3nt: TGCGCCAGCAGCCCGTGGACTAGCGGGAGTTCCTACGAGCAGTACTTC
v_gene: TRBV20-1; j_gene: TRBJ2-5; abundance: many; d_gene: -; CDR3aa: CSARVSQGLQETQYF; CDR3nt: TGCAGTGCTAGGGTGAGCCAGGGGCTACAAGAGACCCAGTACTTC
v_gene: TRBV6-1; j_gene: TRBJ2-2; abundance: many; d_gene: TRBD1; CDR3aa: CASRKGRQGNTGELFF; CDR3nt: TGTGCCAGCAGAAAGGGGAGACAGGGGAACACCGGGGAGCTGTTTTTT
v_gene: TRBV20-1; j_gene: TRBJ2-7; abundance: many; d_gene: TRBD2; CDR3aa: CSANLGTSGSYEQYF; CDR3nt: TGCAGTGCCAACCTCGGGACTAGCGGTTCCTACGAGCAGTACTTC
v_gene: TRBV7-8; j_gene: TRBJ1-1; abundance: -; d_gene: -; CDR3aa: CASSLRAGAGTRTEAFF; CDR3nt: TGTGCCAGCAGCTTAAGGGCAGGGGCCGGAACAAGAACTGAAGCTTTCTTT
v_gene: TRBV7-9; j_gene: TRBJ2-3; abundance: once; d_gene: -; CDR3aa: CASSRSTGTDTQYF; CDR3nt: TGTGCCAGCAGCCGGTCGACAGGCACAGATACGCAGTATTTT
v_gene: TRBV4-1; j_gene: TRBJ2-1; abundance: few; d_gene: -; CDR3aa: CASSPGLLNEQFF; CDR3nt: TGCGCCAGCAGCCCGGGACTGTTAAATGAGCAGTTCTTC
v_gene: TRBV7-9; j_gene: TRBJ1-4; abundance: once; d_gene: TRBD1; CDR3aa: CASSLAGGASEKLFF; CDR3nt: TGTGCCAGCAGCTTAGCAGGGGGCGCGAGTGAAAAACTGTTTTTT
v_gene: TRBV28; j_gene: TRBJ2-5; abundance: many; d_gene: TRBD1; CDR3aa: CASSLIQGAVQETQYF; CDR3nt: TGTGCCAGCAGTTTGATACAGGGGGCCGTCCAAGAGACCCAGTACTTC
v_gene: TRBV6-1; j_gene: TRBJ2-1; abundance: -; d_gene: TRBD2; CDR3aa: CASSVGLAGRQFF; CDR3nt: TGTGCCAGCAGTGTGGGACTAGCGGGAAGGCAGTTCTTC
v_gene: TRBV18; j_gene: TRBJ2-5; abundance: many; d_gene: -; CDR3aa: CASSPPATGKETQYF; CDR3nt: TGTGCCAGCTCACCACCCGCAACAGGGAAAGAGACCCAGTACTTC
v_gene: TRBV11-2; j_gene: TRBJ2-1; abundance: many; d_gene: TRBD2; CDR3aa: CASSSRASGRRVGHNEQFF; CDR3nt: TGTGCCAGCAGCTCCCGGGCTAGCGGGAGAAGGGTGGGCCACAATGAGCAGTTCTTC
v_gene: TRBV5-1; j_gene: TRBJ1-1; abundance: -; d_gene: TRBD1; CDR3aa: CASSFVQGPNTEAFF; CDR3nt: TGCGCCAGCAGCTTTGTACAGGGGCCGAACACTGAAGCTTTCTTT
v_gene: TRBV5-6; j_gene: TRBJ2-3; abundance: -; d_gene: -; CDR3aa: CASSPARAGDTQYF; CDR3nt: TGTGCCAGCAGCCCCGCCAGGGCGGGAGATACGCAGTATTTT
v_gene: TRBV7-9; j_gene: TRBJ2-7; abundance: many; d_gene: TRBD1; CDR3aa: CASNNAGTGGLNEQYF; CDR3nt: TGTGCCAGCAACAATGCCGGGACAGGGGGCCTCAACGAGCAGTACTTC
v_gene: TRBV7-3; j_gene: TRBJ2-3; abundance: many; d_gene: TRBD2; CDR3aa: CASSLRGRGDTQYF; CDR3nt: TGTGCCAGCAGCTTACGCGGGAGGGGTGATACGCAGTATTTT
v_gene: TRBV5-1; j_gene: TRBJ1-4; abundance: few; d_gene: -; CDR3aa: CASSSGDSGNEKLFF; CDR3nt: TGCGCCAGCAGCTCGGGGGATTCGGGGAATGAAAAACTGTTTTTT
v_gene: TRBV11-2; j_gene: TRBJ2-7; abundance: many; d_gene: -; CDR3aa: CASSLGLEYEQYF; CDR3nt: TGTGCCAGCAGCTTAGGGTTGGAGTACGAGCAGTACTTC
v_gene: TRBV5-1; j_gene: TRBJ1-1; abundance: many; d_gene: -; CDR3aa: CASSSGPTANTEAFF; CDR3nt: TGCGCCAGCAGCTCCGGACCGACCGCGAACACTGAAGCTTTCTTT
v_gene: TRBV12-3/TRBV12-4; j_gene: TRBJ2-3; abundance: many; d_gene: TRBD1; CDR3aa: CASSRTGAGDPDTQYF; CDR3nt: TGTGCCAGCAGTCGAACAGGGGCGGGTGATCCAGATACGCAGTATTTT
v_gene: TRBV9; j_gene: TRBJ1-2; abundance: many; d_gene: TRBD1; CDR3aa: CASSEQGSGIYGYTF; CDR3nt: TGTGCCAGCAGCGAACAGGGGTCAGGCATTTATGGCTACACCTTC
v_gene: TRBV4-1; j_gene: TRBJ1-5; abundance: many; d_gene: -; CDR3aa: CASSQVAIGNDPSNQPQHF; CDR3nt: TGCGCCAGCAGCCAAGTGGCGATTGGGAACGACCCGAGCAATCAGCCCCAGCATTTT
v_gene: TRBV19; j_gene: TRBJ1-5; abundance: many; d_gene: -; CDR3aa: CASSADITLAGPQHF; CDR3nt: TGTGCCAGTAGTGCCGACATAACTCTGGCTGGCCCCCAGCATTTT
v_gene: TRBV10-3; j_gene: TRBJ1-4; abundance: many; d_gene: -; CDR3aa: CAISATLGAKLFF; CDR3nt: TGTGCCATCAGTGCCACTCTTGGTGCAAAACTGTTTTTT
v_gene: TRBV15; j_gene: TRBJ1-2; abundance: many; d_gene: -; CDR3aa: CATSKDRRRDYGYTF; CDR3nt: TGTGCCACCAGCAAGGACAGACGGAGGGACTATGGCTACACCTTC
v_gene: TRBV3-1; j_gene: TRBJ1-4; abundance: many; d_gene: -; CDR3aa: CASSQDPRQETNEKLFF; CDR3nt: TGTGCCAGCAGCCAAGATCCCAGACAGGAGACTAATGAAAAACTGTTTTTT
v_gene: TRBV20-1; j_gene: TRBJ2-7; abundance: many; d_gene: TRBD2; CDR3aa: CSVPTSGSYEQYF; CDR3nt: TGCAGTGTTCCGACTAGCGGTTCCTACGAGCAGTACTTC
v_gene: TRBV19; j_gene: TRBJ2-2; abundance: many; d_gene: -; CDR3aa: CASSPGGGGELFF; CDR3nt: TGTGCCAGTAGTCCTGGAGGAGGCGGGGAGCTGTTTTTT
v_gene: TRBV6-1; j_gene: TRBJ1-4; abundance: few; d_gene: -; CDR3aa: CASTGTNEKLFF; CDR3nt: TGTGCCAGCACTGGGACTAATGAAAAACTGTTTTTT
v_gene: TRBV19; j_gene: TRBJ1-5; abundance: many; d_gene: -; CDR3aa: CASSKFNQPQHF; CDR3nt: TGTGCCAGTAGTAAGTTTAATCAGCCCCAGCATTTT
v_gene: TRBV28; j_gene: TRBJ1-5; abundance: -; d_gene: TRBD1; CDR3aa: CASRPLGQGGNQPQHF; CDR3nt: TGTGCCAGCAGGCCCCTGGGACAGGGTGGGAATCAGCCCCAGCATTTT
v_gene: TRBV12-3/TRBV12-4; j_gene: TRBJ2-7; abundance: many; d_gene: -; CDR3aa: CASSLDAAYEQYF; CDR3nt: TGTGCCAGCAGTTTGGACGCAGCCTACGAGCAGTACTTC
v_gene: TRBV10-3; j_gene: TRBJ2-3; abundance: many; d_gene: TRBD2; CDR3aa: CAISPRLGGSDTQYF; CDR3nt: TGTGCCATCAGTCCAAGACTCGGGGGGTCGGATACGCAGTATTTT